Each of the 9 T cell receptor beta chains below was sequenced from the same sample in a study of blood T cell repertoires in COVID-19. The protocol was immunoSEQ multiplex PCR, while the TCRdb copy is restricted to in-frame clones and leaves out a portion. The sample comprises tens of thousands of clones, roughly 73% of which are singletons, and just under 10% rests with the top ten. Sequenced: peripheral blood. The source is a human donor in a cohort sampled during active COVID-19.

This chain joins TRBV6-5 and TRBJ2-3; TRBD1 might be the D (6 bases). The length of the CDR3 is 15 residues. Per germline, CDR1 MNHEY and CDR2 SVGAGI. Trimming removed 5 bases from V and 4 bases from J, with 16 bases in between. CDR3 sequence: CASSQDWGRADTQYF. As DNA, the CDR3 is TGTGCCAGCAGTCAGGACTGGGGGCGGGCAGATACGCAGTATTTT.

This chain uses TRBV7-9 with TRBJ2-4; D is unclear. Between the trimmed V and J ends, which lost 1 base and 0 bases, there was a span of 7 bases. Germline lookup yields CDR1 SEHNR and CDR2 FQNEAQ (reference sequence). The CDR3 runs to 15 residues. CDR3 sequence reads: CASSLDTVAKNIQYF. DNA for the CDR3: TGTGCCAGCAGCTTAGATACGGTAGCCAAAAACATTCAGTACTTC.

As for this clone: The same CDR3 arises from other DNA sequences in this sample as well. The chain uses TRBV10-2 and TRBJ2-7; D might be TRBD2 (6 bases). The germline V gene has CDR1 WSHSY and CDR2 SAAADI. V shed 6 bases and J shed 1 base, with 10 bases lying between them. The CDR3 runs 13 residues. CDR3 nucleotide sequence: TGCGCCAGCAGCGCAGGGAGGTCCTACGAGCAGTACTTC. Residues: CASSAGRSYEQYF.

The V call is TRBV28, the J call TRBJ1-2; possible D gene TRBD1, 5 bases. Germline CDR1 is MDHEN and CDR2 is SYDVKM. The CDR3 is 13 residues long. V was cut by 2 bases and J by 2 bases, with 6 bases left in between. CDR3 in DNA: TGTGCCAGCAGTTTACAGGGCAACTATGGCTACACCTTC. It translates to CASSLQGNYGYTF.

This rearrangement joins TRBV29-1 to TRBJ1-3, with unresolved D. This CDR3 has 12 residues. Trimming pared 7 bases from V and 3 bases from J, leaving 10 bases between. The germline V gene encodes CDR1 SQVTM and CDR2 ANQGSEA. CDR3 sequence: CSGRDIGNTIYF. CDR3 nucleotides: TGCAGCGGGAGGGATATTGGAAACACCATATATTTT.

The chain combines TRBV5-8 with TRBJ1-5; D gene ambiguous. Trimming cost V 7 bases and J 4 bases, with 15 bases left between them. Germline CDR1 reads SGHTS; CDR2 reads YDEGEE. The CDR3 is 14 amino acids. The CDR3 sequence is CASAKERENQPQHF. The CDR3 DNA reads TGTGCCAGCGCCAAGGAGCGAGAAAATCAGCCCCAGCATTTT. The full variable domain, in which reference TRBV5-8 and TRBJ1-5 provide the parts outside the CDR3, is EAGVTQSPTHLIKTRGQQATLRCSPISGHTSVYWYQQALGLGLQFLLWYDEGEERNRGNFPPRFSGRQFPNYSSELNVNALELEDSALYLCASAKERENQPQHFGDGTRLSIL.

The chain recombines TRBV4-1 with TRBJ1-5, with 10 bases identical to TRBD1. V shed 1 base and J 4 bases; nucleotides not matched to a gene: 7. The CDR3 totals 17 residues. The germline CDR1 and CDR2 sequences are MGHRA and YSYEKL. CDR3 nucleotide sequence: TGCGCCAGCAGCCAAGGCCGGGACAGGGGTTCGAATCAGCCCCAGCATTTT. It yields the protein CASSQGRDRGSNQPQHF.

The chain combines TRBV13 with TRBJ2-7; TRBD1 is a possible D gene (5 bases). The CDR3 extends over 18 amino acids. Trimming left V 0 bases short and J 0 bases short, with 18 bases between. CDR1 is PRHDT, CDR2 FYEKMQ, per germline (reference sequence). The DNA for the CDR3 is TGTGCCAGCAGCTTAGGAAACTACCGACAGAGGAGCTCCTACGAGCAGTACTTC. As protein: CASSLGNYRQRSSYEQYF.

The rearrangement joins TRBV5-1 to TRBJ1-1, with TRBD1 identical over 8 bases. The V segment lost 2 bases and the J segment 2 bases; nucleotides outside the gene matches: 14. The CDR3 consists of 18 residues. Germline V CDR1 and CDR2: SGHRS, YFSETQ. CDR3 sequence reads: CASSFRGRTGRQNTEAFF. In DNA, the CDR3 is TGCGCCAGCAGCTTTCGAGGTCGGACAGGGCGCCAAAACACTGAAGCTTTCTTT.